The clone carrying this TCR beta chain has a single count. What it recognizes is unknown. V was shortened by 0 bases and J by 4 bases, with 7 bases between the two germline ends. The CDR3 has 14 residues. The germline V gene has CDR1 MNHEY and CDR2 SVGAGI. The record originates from a study of cytomegalovirus exposure and HLA in healthy donors. Whole-study findings and limits: In vitro checks showed that three CMV-associated chains really do target CMV antigens.

PCR employed 60 Vbeta and 13 Jbeta primers. Sequencing used immunoSEQ multiplex PCR; TCRdb keeps in-frame clones, though not all of them. The table includes 160,000 or so clones, more than 75% detected once. This chain connects TRBV6-5 to TRBJ1-3, with D uncertain. The sequenced sample was PBMCs. This clonotype was sampled from a man aged 18 to 30 in good health and CMV-seropositive. The CDR3 DNA reads as TGTGCCAGCAGTTACTCATCGGGGGGAAACACCATATATTTT. Residues: CASSYSSGGNTIYF.